These T cell receptor beta chains were read from a single sample in a study of CXCR3-negative and CXCR3-positive naive CD8 T cells. Reprocessing the 5' RACE reads, TCRdb reports a single entry for every CDR3 protein and omits DNA. Its clone listing holds some 120,000 distinct CDR3 sequences. The sequenced sample consisted of naive CXCR3+ CD8+ T cells from blood. The source of these receptors is a human donor in good health. Some clones in this sample may be carry-over from other donors' samples. Both conserved end residues are part of each CDR3.

j_gene	v_gene	CDR3aa
TRBJ2-3	TRBV5-4	CASSQRLEGSDTQYF
TRBJ2-2	TRBV2	CASSDIGTEVNTGELFF
TRBJ2-1	TRBV5-1	CASSLGKGHNEQFF
TRBJ2-1	TRBV11-3	CASSSAEYRVNNEQFF
TRBJ2-7	TRBV12-3/TRBV12-4	CASGQVFHEQYF
TRBJ2-7	TRBV11-3	CASTPFGGSSYEQYF
TRBJ2-7	TRBV6-5	CASSYSAGEYYEQYF
TRBJ2-2	TRBV2	CASSDDLQGTNTGELFF
TRBJ1-2	TRBV7-9	CASSLAAPNYGYTF
TRBJ1-1	TRBV6-2/TRBV6-3	CASRTGGYTEAFF
TRBJ1-1	TRBV5-4	CASSHPGGGMNTEAFF
TRBJ2-2	TRBV14	CAIQPTGVNGELFF
TRBJ2-2	TRBV5-6	CASSRSAGELFF
TRBJ2-1	TRBV10-2	CAGAAPLAGGPNDNEQFF
TRBJ2-1	TRBV7-9	CASSLASGEYNEQFF
TRBJ1-2	TRBV28	CASSLEGGRYGYTF
TRBJ2-3	TRBV27	CASSFESSTDTQYF
TRBJ1-2	TRBV7-9	CASSGGWAEYGYTF
TRBJ2-7	TRBV12-3/TRBV12-4	CASSFWGQGEQYF
TRBJ2-1	TRBV5-1	CASSLASGAYEQFF
TRBJ2-5	TRBV28	CASSLIGGQETQYF
TRBJ1-2	TRBV7-8	CASSSYTTGESYTF
TRBJ2-1	TRBV5-1	CASSLGSGARNEQFF
TRBJ1-2	TRBV5-1	CASSQGQGTNYGYTF
TRBJ2-5	TRBV6-2/TRBV6-3	CASSSGTGVETQYF
TRBJ1-1	TRBV7-9	CASREDMNTEAFF
TRBJ2-3	TRBV29-1	CSVERWAVADTQYF
TRBJ1-1	TRBV10-3	CAISEEGAITEAFF